Below are 26 T cell receptor beta chains sequenced from a single sample in a study of T cells after yellow fever vaccination (dated by TCRdb to 2018 to 2020). Receptor libraries were prepared by 5' RACE. The sequencer was an Illumina HiSeq 2500. The public reads were quality trimmed at Q25 with fastp and then assembled into clones with MiXCR by TCRdb, keeping productive beta chains. Rows matching on CDR3 protein sequence are summarized as one entry with the most common DNA and genes. The table for this sample lists hundreds of thousands of distinct CDR3 sequences; 9% to 15% of them were counted only once. 14% to 15% of the sample is in the top ten clones. Interpreted using the paper, the treatment or condition label stands for: live attenuated yellow fever vaccine strain. The specimen was PBMCs, collected on the day of the yellow fever booster vaccination. Receptors originate from a man aged 25 to 40 who received the YFV17D yellow fever vaccine.

The chain carries TRBV9 and TRBJ1-1, with a possible D match to TRBD1 (6 bases). V was trimmed by 2 bases and J by 4 bases, leaving 12 bases between them. The CDR3 has 14 amino acids. Germline V gene sequence: CDR1 SGDLS, CDR2 YYNGEE. The CDR3 spells CASSVTGFGTEAFF. CDR3 coding DNA: TGTGCCAGCAGCGTTACAGGGTTTGGCACTGAAGCTTTCTTT.

This clonotype was seen only a few times. The rearrangement uses TRBV5-1 and TRBJ2-2; the match to TRBD1 covers 8 bases. Germline V gene data show CDR1 as SGHRS and CDR2 as YFSETQ. The CDR3 sequence is 15 residues long. V gave up 3 bases and J gave up 4 bases; unmatched junction bases: 5. The CDR3 is CASSSTGAGTGELFF. The CDR3 region has the DNA TGCGCCAGCAGCTCGACAGGGGCTGGCACCGGGGAGCTGTTTTTT.

A few counts support this clonotype. The DNA for the CDR3 is TGCAGCGTTGTTATCGGGCAGGGGGCTAGAAACACCATATATTTT. This translates into CSVVIGQGARNTIYF. This chain links TRBV29-1 with TRBJ1-3; 8 positions agree with TRBD1. This CDR3 region has 15 residues. The V gene's germline CDR1 is SQVTM and CDR2 ANQGSEA. V shed 4 bases, J shed 5 bases, and the junction held 10 bases outside the gene matches. Looking up the rest from reference TRBV29-1 and TRBJ1-3 gives the full variable domain: SAVISQKPSRDICQRGTSLTIQCQVDSQVTMMFWYRQQPGQSLTLIATANQGSEATYESGFVIDKFPISRPNLTFSTLTVSNMSPEDSSIYLCSVVIGQGARNTIYFGEGSWLTVV.

There are a few counts of this clonotype. CDR3 nucleotides: TGTGCCAGCAGAAGAACCGGGACTAGCGGGAGTGTTGAGCAGTTCTTC. Amino acid sequence: CASRRTGTSGSVEQFF. The chain links TRBV6-2 or TRBV6-3 to TRBJ2-1; 14 positions agree with TRBD2. This CDR3 has 16 residues. V shed 6 bases, J shed 9 bases, and the junction held 10 bases outside the gene matches. CDR1 MNHEY and CDR2 SVGEGT come from the germline V gene.

The sample holds many counts of this clonotype. V usage is TRBV16 and J usage is TRBJ2-5; 7 bases match TRBD2. The trim removed 4 bases at V and 7 bases at J, leaving 6 bases unmatched. CDR1 and CDR2 from the germline V gene are KGHSY and FQNENV. The length of the CDR3 is 13 residues. In DNA, the CDR3 is TGTGCCAGCAGCCGTGGACTAGGTGGGACCCAGTACTTC. Protein product: CASSRGLGGTQYF.

The chain links TRBV7-8 to TRBJ2-7; TRBD1 aligns across 8 bases. CDR3 size: 15 residues. Looked up from germline, CDR1 is SGHVS and CDR2 is FQNEAQ. The ends lost 2 bases at V and 3 bases at J; junction bases unmatched: 6. CDR3 DNA: TGTGCCAGCAGCTTATCCCGGGACAGGAACTACGAGCAGTACTTC. Translated: CASSLSRDRNYEQYF. Drawing the rest from reference TRBV7-8 and TRBJ2-7, the complete variable domain is GAGVSQSPRYKVAKRGQDVALRCDPISGHVSLFWYQQALGQGPEFLTYFQNEAQLDKSGLPSDRFFAERPEGSVSTLKIQRTQQEDSAVYLCASSLSRDRNYEQYFGPGTRLTVT.

The chain employs TRBV10-3 and TRBJ2-5, with D possibly TRBD1 on 6 matching bases. This CDR3 has 15 amino acids. Germline lookup yields CDR1 ENHRY and CDR2 SYGVKD. V was trimmed by 6 bases and J by 4 bases, leaving 18 bases between them. Here the CDR3 DNA reads TGTGCCATCAGGACTTCGACAGGTCTAGGAGAGACCCAGTACTTC. This encodes CAIRTSTGLGETQYF.

This rearrangement joins TRBV5-1 to TRBJ2-7; the match to TRBD1 covers 8 bases. Losses at the gene ends were 6 bases for V and 0 bases for J; bases not matched to a gene: 17. CDR1 is SGHRS and CDR2 is YFSETQ in the germline V gene. This CDR3 is 18 amino acids long. CDR3 amino acids: CASTPGPGTGISSYEQYF. CDR3 bases: TGCGCCAGCACCCCTGGACCCGGGACAGGTATTAGCTCCTACGAGCAGTACTTC.

CDR3 DNA sequence: TGTGCCAGCTCACCGGGGCCCACTAGAGAGCAGTTCTTC. Translated, it gives CASSPGPTREQFF. The V and J genes are TRBV18 and TRBJ2-1; tentatively, D is TRBD1 or TRBD2 (5 bases each). From germline, CDR1 is KGHSH and CDR2 LQKENI. Between the trimmed V and J ends, which lost 3 bases and 10 bases, there was a span of 13 bases. The CDR3 is 13 residues long.

Only a few counts were recorded for this clonotype. The chain has TRBV27 and TRBJ2-2; 7 nucleotides align to TRBD2. The V gene end was trimmed by 7 bases and the J gene end by 0 bases; junction bases not matched to a gene: 5. CDR3 length equals 15 residues. Looked up from germline, CDR1 is MNHEY and CDR2 is SMNVEV (reference sequence). The CDR3 spells CASTRGTTNTGELFF. The CDR3 DNA reads TGTGCCAGCACCAGAGGGACTACGAACACCGGGGAGCTGTTTTTT.

This chain links TRBV27 with TRBJ2-2, with a possible D match to TRBD2 (6 bases). The CDR3 sequence is 16 residues long. V dropped 5 bases and J dropped 0 bases, with 13 bases sitting between them. Germline loops: CDR1 MNHEY, CDR2 SMNVEV (reference sequence). CDR3 sequence (DNA): TGTGCCAGCAGTCCCTTAGGCGGGGCGAACACCGGGGAGCTGTTTTTT. This codes for CASSPLGGANTGELFF.

This clonotype was seen a few times. This chain uses TRBV27 with TRBJ2-7; D perhaps matches TRBD2 (6 bases). There are 12 residues in the CDR3. Germline V lookup: CDR1 MNHEY, CDR2 SMNVEV (reference sequence). Trimming removed 6 bases at V and 7 bases at J, with 13 bases between. The CDR3 spells CASRAGRGEQYF. The CDR3 coding sequence is TGTGCCAGCAGAGCCGGACGGGGGGAGCAGTACTTC.

V usage is TRBV15 and J usage is TRBJ2-5; 11 positions agree with TRBD2. Trimming removed 0 bases from V and 5 bases from J; junction bases left unmatched: 8. This CDR3 has 17 amino acids. Looked up from germline, CDR1 is LNHNV and CDR2 is YYDKDF (reference sequence). The CDR3 coding sequence is TGTGCCACCAGCAGAGATCTGACTAGCGGGGATCGGGAGACCCAGTACTTC. Translation gives CATSRDLTSGDRETQYF.

This clonotype was counted a few times. This chain connects TRBV11-2 to TRBJ2-6; 9 bases fit TRBD2. The V gene end was trimmed by 6 bases and the J gene end by 0 bases; junction bases not matched to a gene: 12. Germline-derived CDR1 and CDR2 are SGHAT and FQNNGV. CDR3 size: 19 residues. The CDR3 region is CASSQSTSGPSSGANVLTF. DNA of the CDR3: TGTGCCAGCAGTCAATCGACTAGCGGACCCTCCTCTGGGGCCAACGTCCTGACTTTC.

The chain employs TRBV28 and TRBJ2-7; TRBD2 matches at 12 bases. Germline V gives CDR1 MDHEN, CDR2 SYDVKM. The CDR3 covers 14 residues. V lost 5 bases and J lost 13; bases outside the gene matches: 12. In nucleotides, the CDR3 is TGTGCCAGCAGTCCCGGGACTAGCGGGCGACGTACCTACTTC. Translated: CASSPGTSGRRTYF.

V gene TRBV7-9 combines with J gene TRBJ1-2; TRBD1 agrees at 8 bases. The V gene end was trimmed by 10 bases and the J gene end by 6 bases; junction bases not matched to a gene: 7. The CDR3 is made up of 12 amino acids. Germline V gene lookup returns CDR1 SEHNR and CDR2 FQNEAQ (reference sequence). CDR3 amino acids: CATQGAFDGYTF. In DNA form, the CDR3 reads TGTGCCACCCAGGGGGCGTTTGATGGCTACACCTTC.

The chain links TRBV12-3 or TRBV12-4 to TRBJ2-7; 11 bases map to TRBD2. CDR3 length equals 14 residues. V was pared by 10 bases and J by 0 bases, with 5 bases of the junction left unmatched. The CDR3 here is CAKFSGRASYEQYF. CDR3 bases: TGTGCCAAATTTAGCGGGAGGGCCTCCTACGAGCAGTACTTC.

This clonotype was seen only a few times. The chain uses TRBV2 and TRBJ2-7, with D perhaps assigned TRBD1 or TRBD2 (5 bases each). Trimming stripped 11 bases from V and 7 bases from J, with 21 bases between. This CDR3 contains 13 residues. Germline V gives CDR1 SNHLY, CDR2 FYNNEI. The DNA for the CDR3 is TGTGCCGGCAACCGGGACGGCTCGCGGGAGCAGTACTTC. Translation gives CAGNRDGSREQYF.

This clonotype came up a few times. The rearrangement links TRBV5-1 to TRBJ2-7; D is undetermined. This CDR3 has 12 amino acids. Germline loops: CDR1 SGHRS, CDR2 YFSETQ. CDR3 protein: CASGLEPYEQYF. The CDR3 DNA sequence: TGCGCGTCTGGCTTAGAACCTTACGAGCAGTACTTC.

This chain connects TRBV9 to TRBJ2-1; D is uncertain. The CDR3 contains 9 residues. Germline CDR1 is SGDLS and CDR2 is YYNGEE. V was clipped by 6 bases and J by 9 bases, with 4 bases between them. CDR3 in amino acids: CASIVEQFF. The DNA of the CDR3 is TGTGCCAGCATAGTTGAGCAGTTCTTC.

This rearrangement joins TRBV18 to TRBJ1-1; D is ambiguous. CDR3 length: 14 residues. Germline assignment: CDR1 KGHSH and CDR2 LQKENI. V was trimmed by 0 bases and J by 2 bases, leaving 7 bases between them. The CDR3 nucleotides read TGTGCCAGCTCACCACCTATGGCTAACACTGAAGCTTTCTTT. This sequence encodes CASSPPMANTEAFF.

J is TRBJ2-2 and V is TRBV19; D is undetermined. V was clipped by 3 bases and J by 0 bases, with 8 bases between them. Germline CDR1 and CDR2: LNHDA and SQIVND (reference sequence). The CDR3 runs 15 residues. The chain's CDR3 is CASSIPGANTGELFF. In nucleotides, the CDR3 is TGTGCCAGTAGTATCCCGGGTGCGAACACCGGGGAGCTGTTTTTT.

The CDR3, as DNA: TGTGCCAGCAGTGTCAGGACTAGCGGGTACGATGAGCAGTTCTTC. Translated, it gives CASSVRTSGYDEQFF. The rearrangement joins TRBV2 to TRBJ2-1; 11 nucleotides agree with TRBD2. There are 15 residues in the CDR3. V dropped 4 bases and J dropped 8; count of bases not matched to a gene: 7. Germline V gene data show CDR1 as SNHLY and CDR2 as FYNNEI. The full variable domain, with the rest looked up from reference TRBV2 and TRBJ2-1, is EPEVTQTPSHQVTQMGQEVILRCVPISNHLYFYWYRQILGQKVEFLVSFYNNEISEKSEIFDDQFSVERPDGSNFTLKIRSTKLEDSAMYFCASSVRTSGYDEQFFGPGTRLTVL.

The chain carries TRBV6-5 and TRBJ1-2; D uncertain. Germline-derived CDR1 and CDR2 are MNHEY and SVGAGI. CDR3 length: 12 residues. V lost 3 bases, J lost 5 bases, and 7 bases lay in between. DNA for the CDR3: TGTGCCAGCAGTTATCGGGGTTATGGCTACACCTTC. Protein sequence: CASSYRGYGYTF.

A few counts support this clonotype. The genes are TRBV5-5 and TRBJ2-1; a possible D gene is TRBD2 (6 bases). V shed 4 bases and J shed 5 bases, with 16 bases lying between them. Germline CDR1 reads SGHKS; CDR2 reads YYEKEE (reference sequence). CDR3 length: 15 residues. The CDR3 region is CASSPTAGLDNEQFF. The CDR3 nucleotides read TGTGCCAGCAGCCCTACGGCGGGACTGGACAATGAGCAGTTCTTC.

This clonotype was seen a few times. This rearrangement joins TRBV20-1 to TRBJ2-7; 8 nucleotides align to TRBD2. Trimming at V came to 3 bases and at J to 3 bases, leaving 19 bases not matched to a gene. This CDR3 contains 18 residues. Germline CDR1 and CDR2: DFQATT and SNEGSKA (reference sequence). In DNA form, the CDR3 reads TGCAGTGCTAGGGCGCACCTAGATGTGGGACTAGGAGACTACGAGCAGTACTTC. This translates into CSARAHLDVGLGDYEQYF.